The following is a T cell receptor (beta chain) sequence with its context. In the original processing: Amplification of reference gene primers was used by the study to estimate nucleated cell counts. The protocol was immunoSEQ multiplex PCR, while the TCRdb copy is restricted to in-frame clones and leaves out a portion. V and J calls and clone size follow that table, whereas D and trimming were derived from the DNA. Among hundreds of thousands of clones listed, 85% to 90% were seen once. Trimming pared 5 bases from V and 2 bases from J, leaving 15 bases between. The V gene's germline CDR1 is MNHEY and CDR2 SMNVEV (reference sequence). The CDR3 length is 15 residues. These data are taken from a study of blood T cell repertoires in COVID-19. Ages ranged from roughly 18 to 95 years, with residence in under 25 US areas.

The V gene is TRBV27, the J gene TRBJ2-5, with D uncertain. The specimen sequenced was PBMCs or T cells enriched from blood (not recorded which). The origin of this receptor is a young man who had recovered from COVID-19. CDR3: CASSANRVRQETQYF. The CDR3, as DNA: TGTGCCAGCAGTGCAAACAGAGTCCGACAAGAGACCCAGTACTTC.